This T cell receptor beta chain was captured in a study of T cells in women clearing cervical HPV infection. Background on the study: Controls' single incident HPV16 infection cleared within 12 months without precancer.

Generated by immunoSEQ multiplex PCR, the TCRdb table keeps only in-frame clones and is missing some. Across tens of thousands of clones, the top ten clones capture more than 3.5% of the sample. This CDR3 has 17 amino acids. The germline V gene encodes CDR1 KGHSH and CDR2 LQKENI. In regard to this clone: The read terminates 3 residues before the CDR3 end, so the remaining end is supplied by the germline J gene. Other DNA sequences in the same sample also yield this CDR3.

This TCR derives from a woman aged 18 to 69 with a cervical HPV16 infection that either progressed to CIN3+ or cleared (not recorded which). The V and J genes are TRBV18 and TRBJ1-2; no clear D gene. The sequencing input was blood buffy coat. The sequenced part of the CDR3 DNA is TGTGCCAGCTCACCACCGTTGTGGCGGGAGGGCTCCTACGAC. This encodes CASSPPLWREGSYD. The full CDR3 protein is CASSPPLWREGSYDYTF. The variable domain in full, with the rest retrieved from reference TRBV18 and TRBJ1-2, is NAGVMQNPRHLVRRRGQEARLRCSPMKGHSHVYWYRQLPEEGLKFMVYLQKENIIDESGMPKERFSAEFPKEGPSILRIQQVVRGDSAAYFCASSPPLWREGSYDYTFGSGTRLTVV.